Listed here are 14 T cell receptor beta chains from one sample, sequenced in a study of metastatic and nonmetastatic thyroid tumors. TCRdb re-clonotyped the PCR reads via MiXCR. The sample yields about 14,000 clones, roughly 30% seen once. Nobody among the patients had been given any treatment before thyroid surgery. Source material: tumor tissue. These receptors all come from a female donor with papillary thyroid cancer or a benign thyroid nodule (not recorded which). Some clones in this sample may be carry-over from other donors' samples.

This clone was seen many times. This rearrangement joins TRBV5-1 to TRBJ2-1; 9 bases are shared with TRBD1. V shed 4 bases and J 6 bases; nucleotides not matched to a gene: 8. CDR1 is SGHRS, CDR2 YFSETQ, per germline. The length of the CDR3 is 15 residues. The CDR3 nucleotides are TGCGCCAGCAGCCGGACAGGGGAGGGAGGCAATGAGCAGTTCTTC. Translating it yields CASSRTGEGGNEQFF.

By share, this clone counts as medium-sized. The chain employs TRBV9 and TRBJ1-2; the match to TRBD1 covers 7 bases. Germline CDR1 is SGDLS and CDR2 is YYNGEE. The CDR3 has 16 residues. V shed 0 bases, J shed 4 bases, and the junction held 9 bases outside the gene matches. The CDR3 spells CASSVGAGGRSYGYTF. For the CDR3, the DNA is TGTGCCAGCAGCGTAGGGGCAGGGGGAAGGAGCTATGGCTACACCTTC.

Comment on this clone: It may be a read error: a sequence one base away is much more abundant. Other DNA sequences from this sample encode an identical CDR3 as well. The chain combines TRBV12-5 with TRBJ1-1; unclear D gene. The CDR3 sequence is 11 residues long. V lost 5 bases and J lost 5, with 6 bases in between. Germline V gene data show CDR1 as LGHNT and CDR2 as FRNRAP. The CDR3 sequence is CASGLGTEAFF. The CDR3 nucleotides read TGTGCTAGTGGTCTGGGGACTGAAGCTTTCTTT. The full variable domain, its missing parts supplied by reference TRBV12-5 and TRBJ1-1, is DARVTQTPRHKVTEMGQEVTMRCQPILGHNTVFWYRQTMMQGLELLAYFRNRAPLDDSGMPKDRFSAEMPDATLATLKIQPSEPRDSAVYFCASGLGTEAFFGQGTRLTVV.

This clone was counted a few times. The rearrangement links TRBV2 to TRBJ2-2; 7 bases map to TRBD1. Trimming cost V 4 bases and J 4 bases; bases outside gene matches: 6. Per germline, CDR1 SNHLY and CDR2 FYNNEI. The CDR3 length is 15 residues. CDR3 loop: CASSVWDRSTGELFF. The CDR3 region has the DNA TGTGCCAGCAGTGTCTGGGACAGAAGCACCGGGGAGCTGTTTTTT.

The chain links TRBV14 to TRBJ1-4; TRBD1 agrees at 7 bases. The CDR3 totals 18 residues. Germline lookup yields CDR1 SGHDN and CDR2 FVKESK. Trimming removed 4 bases from V and 3 bases from J; junction bases left unmatched: 14. This chain's CDR3 is CASSPNPLTGEPNEKLFF. The CDR3 nucleotides read TGTGCCAGCAGCCCAAACCCCCTTACAGGGGAGCCTAATGAAAAACTGTTTTTT.

The chain joins TRBV30 to TRBJ1-2; D may be TRBD1 (6 bases). The V gene lost 2 bases and the J gene lost 8 bases, with 18 bases spanning the gap. Germline V gives CDR1 GTSNPN, CDR2 SVGIG (reference sequence). The CDR3 is made up of 14 amino acids. CDR3 sequence reads: CAWSPIRTVIGYTF. In nucleotides, the CDR3 is TGTGCCTGGAGTCCCATACGGACAGTTATCGGCTACACCTTC.

This chain links TRBV5-1 with TRBJ1-1; TRBD1 aligns across 7 bases. This CDR3 has 14 residues. The ends lost 0 bases at V and 4 bases at J; junction bases unmatched: 3. The germline CDR1 and CDR2 sequences are SGHRS and YFSETQ. The CDR3 region is CASSLEAGGTEAFF. The CDR3 DNA is TGCGCCAGCAGCTTGGAGGCAGGGGGCACTGAAGCTTTCTTT.

The chain carries TRBV20-1 and TRBJ2-7, with a tentative D call TRBD2 (6 bases). The germline V gene has CDR1 DFQATT and CDR2 SNEGSKA (reference sequence). Between the trimmed V and J ends, which lost 3 bases and 0 bases, there was a span of 9 bases. This CDR3 spans 13 amino acids. For the CDR3, the DNA is TGCAGTGCTAGGATGCGGGGCTCCTACGAGCAGTACTTC. This encodes CSARMRGSYEQYF.

The chain recombines TRBV2 with TRBJ1-1; the D gene is possibly TRBD1 (6 bases). Trimming removed 3 bases from V and 0 bases from J, with 11 bases in between. CDR1 and CDR2 (germline): SNHLY, FYNNEI. The CDR3 totals 15 residues. The CDR3 sequence is CASSETGTMNTEAFF. The CDR3 nucleotides are TGTGCCAGCAGTGAGACAGGAACCATGAACACTGAAGCTTTCTTT.

The V and J genes are TRBV14 and TRBJ2-5; 11 positions agree with TRBD1. The CDR3 contains 16 residues. Germline lookup yields CDR1 SGHDN and CDR2 FVKESK. The junction had 7 bases not matched to a gene; V was cut back by 3 bases and J by 4 bases. CDR3: CASSHRDRGSGETQYF. The CDR3 nucleotides are TGTGCCAGCAGCCACAGGGACAGGGGGTCTGGAGAGACCCAGTACTTC.

The rearrangement uses TRBV12-3 or TRBV12-4 and TRBJ2-7; D is unresolved. The CDR3 runs 12 residues. The germline V and J ends were trimmed by 2 bases and 4 bases, with 6 bases remaining between them. CDR3 nucleotide sequence: TGTGCCAGCAGTTTACCCTATTACGAGCAGTACTTC. Translated: CASSLPYYEQYF.

By proportion, this clone is medium-sized. Other DNA variants within this sample encode the same CDR3. The CDR3 bases are TGTGCCAGCAGTTACAGGACAGGGTATGGCTACACCTTC. Its protein is CASSYRTGYGYTF. The chain carries TRBV6-5 and TRBJ1-2, with 8 positions matching TRBD1. CDR3 length: 13 amino acids. From germline, CDR1 is MNHEY and CDR2 SVGAGI. After removal of 2 bases from V and 5 bases from J, the junction contained 1 base not matched to a gene.

J is TRBJ2-7 and V is TRBV20-1; possible D gene TRBD1, 6 bases. The V end was cut by 0 bases, the J end by 2 bases, with 26 bases between. From germline, CDR1 is DFQATT and CDR2 SNEGSKA (reference sequence). The CDR3 is made up of 19 amino acids. This chain's CDR3 is CSARDPGGPVGVAPYEQYF. The CDR3 DNA reads as TGCAGTGCTAGAGACCCTGGGGGCCCGGTGGGGGTAGCACCCTACGAGCAGTACTTC.

The chain joins TRBV7-3 to TRBJ2-1; TRBD1 aligns across 9 bases. V shed 5 bases and J 7 bases; nucleotides not matched to a gene: 15. The CDR3 runs to 17 residues. Germline V CDR1 and CDR2: SGHTA, FQGTGA. CDR3 residues: CASSNRDRDSPGNEQFF. The CDR3 nucleotides are TGTGCCAGCAGCAACCGGGACAGGGACTCCCCAGGGAATGAGCAGTTCTTC.